This is a list of T cell receptor beta chains from one sample in a study of beta chain features in type 1 diabetes. Profiling relied on immunoSEQ multiplex PCR, and the TCRdb table lists in-frame clones only, not all of them. The table includes over 650,000 clones, about an eighth detected once. The source material was naive CD4+ T cells from blood. Receptor source: a man in his late teens or twenties with type 1 diabetes. Both conserved end residues are part of each CDR3. A D gene is named only where the DNA matches it firmly. Not every row has a clone size; where given, it reads once, few, many or a size class.

clone_size: few
d_call: .
j_call: TRBJ1-2
v_call: TRBV4-3
cdr3_aa: CASSQGDLDSNYGYTF
cdr3_nt: TGCGCCAGCAGCCAAGGAGACCTGGACAGTAACTATGGCTACACCTTC

clone_size: .
d_call: .
j_call: TRBJ2-1
v_call: TRBV7-2
cdr3_aa: CASSLARGHPSSYNEQFF
cdr3_nt: TGTGCCAGCAGCTTAGCCCGAGGACACCCGAGCTCCTACAATGAGCAGTTCTTC

clone_size: .
d_call: .
j_call: TRBJ1-5
v_call: TRBV7-2
cdr3_aa: CASSARGGGSNQPQHF
cdr3_nt: TGTGCCAGCAGCGCCCGGGGAGGGGGGTCAAATCAGCCCCAGCATTTT

clone_size: few
d_call: TRBD2
j_call: TRBJ2-2
v_call: TRBV5-1
cdr3_aa: CASSPPLAGAWTGELFF
cdr3_nt: TGCGCCAGCAGCCCCCCTCTCGCGGGAGCATGGACCGGGGAGCTGTTTTTT

clone_size: few
d_call: .
j_call: TRBJ2-5
v_call: TRBV10-3
cdr3_aa: CAISEWTGQETQYF
cdr3_nt: TGTGCCATCAGTGAGTGGACGGGGCAAGAGACCCAGTACTTC

clone_size: .
d_call: .
j_call: TRBJ1-2
v_call: TRBV4-2
cdr3_aa: CASSQDSGYGYTF
cdr3_nt: TGTGCCAGCAGCCAAGACAGTGGGTATGGCTACACCTTC

clone_size: few
d_call: TRBD1
j_call: TRBJ2-2
v_call: TRBV4-2
cdr3_aa: CASSQEGQGDTGELFF
cdr3_nt: TGTGCCAGCAGCCAAGAGGGGCAGGGGGACACCGGGGAGCTGTTTTTT

clone_size: .
d_call: .
j_call: TRBJ2-7
v_call: TRBV20-1
cdr3_aa: CSARKRDEQYF
cdr3_nt: TGCAGTGCTAGGAAACGCGACGAGCAGTACTTC

clone_size: .
d_call: .
j_call: TRBJ2-7
v_call: TRBV5-1
cdr3_aa: CASSLAPRGGYEQYF
cdr3_nt: TGCGCCAGCAGCTTGGCCCCCAGGGGCGGCTACGAGCAGTACTTC

clone_size: few
d_call: .
j_call: TRBJ1-5
v_call: TRBV28
cdr3_aa: CASSFGGSNQPQHF
cdr3_nt: TGTGCCAGCAGTTTCGGGGGGAGCAATCAGCCCCAGCATTTT

clone_size: once
d_call: .
j_call: TRBJ2-4
v_call: TRBV6-5
cdr3_aa: CASSFGGLAKNIQYF
cdr3_nt: TGTGCCAGCAGTTTTGGGGGGCTAGCCAAAAACATTCAGTACTTC

clone_size: few
d_call: .
j_call: TRBJ2-5
v_call: TRBV29-1
cdr3_aa: CSVGDGRQETQYF
cdr3_nt: TGCAGCGTGGGGGACGGCCGTCAAGAGACCCAGTACTTC

clone_size: once
d_call: .
j_call: TRBJ1-5
v_call: TRBV30
cdr3_aa: CAWSVGSGQPQHF
cdr3_nt: TGTGCCTGGAGTGTAGGTAGCGGACAGCCCCAGCATTTT

clone_size: few
d_call: .
j_call: TRBJ1-1
v_call: TRBV4-1
cdr3_aa: CASSLLGVTEAFF
cdr3_nt: TGCGCCAGCAGCCTATTAGGGGTCACTGAAGCTTTCTTT

clone_size: .
d_call: TRBD2
j_call: TRBJ2-7
v_call: TRBV9
cdr3_aa: CASSLGTSGILDEQYF
cdr3_nt: TGTGCCAGCAGCTTAGGGACTAGCGGGATCCTTGACGAGCAGTACTTC

clone_size: few
d_call: TRBD2
j_call: TRBJ2-1
v_call: TRBV30
cdr3_aa: CAWTPRGGAYNEQFF
cdr3_nt: TGTGCCTGGACCCCCCGGGGGGGCGCGTACAATGAGCAGTTCTTC

clone_size: .
d_call: .
j_call: TRBJ1-6
v_call: TRBV30
cdr3_aa: CAWSGQGSSPLHF
cdr3_nt: TGTGCCTGGAGTGGGCAGGGGAGCTCACCCCTCCACTTT

clone_size: .
d_call: .
j_call: TRBJ2-2
v_call: TRBV11-2
cdr3_aa: CASSFLLTGELFF
cdr3_nt: TGTGCCAGCAGCTTCCTCCTAACCGGGGAGCTGTTTTTT

clone_size: few
d_call: .
j_call: TRBJ2-6
v_call: TRBV27
cdr3_aa: CASSLAGANVLTF
cdr3_nt: TGTGCCAGCAGTTTAGCAGGGGCCAACGTCCTGACTTTC

clone_size: .
d_call: .
j_call: TRBJ2-5
v_call: TRBV27
cdr3_aa: CASSLSRGASETQYF
cdr3_nt: TGTGCCAGCAGTTTATCGAGGGGGGCGTCAGAGACCCAGTACTTC

clone_size: few
d_call: .
j_call: TRBJ2-1
v_call: TRBV4-2
cdr3_aa: CASSQDQDRSYNEQFF
cdr3_nt: TGTGCCAGCAGCCAAGATCAGGACAGATCCTACAATGAGCAGTTCTTC

clone_size: .
d_call: .
j_call: TRBJ1-3
v_call: TRBV7-9
cdr3_aa: CASSIAGGNTIYF
cdr3_nt: TGTGCCAGCAGCATTGCGGGTGGAAACACCATATATTTT